The T cell receptor (beta chain) described here comes from a study of sequential checkpoint blockade in melanoma. About the research overall: Arm A got nivolumab then ipilimumab; arm B the reverse, 1:1. Each arm's sequence ended with maintenance nivolumab.

Described treatment: randomized to nivolumab then ipilimumab (arm A) or the reverse (arm B). No patient had prior DNA-damaging chemotherapy. Sorted cells were live CD3+CD8+, lacking CD19 and CD56, from PBMCs. Germline V gene sequence: CDR1 SEHNR, CDR2 FQNEAQ (reference sequence). This CDR3 has 15 amino acids. The germline V and J ends were trimmed by 1 base and 5 bases, with 14 bases remaining between them. Profiled with immunoSEQ multiplex PCR; TCRdb holds only in-frame clones, not every one. The data show about 40,000 clones, about nine tenths seen once. Material: CD8+ T cells sorted from blood (inferred from file names), obtained from a patient given nivolumab and ipilimumab in sequence. This chain links TRBV7-9 with TRBJ1-1; tentative D call: TRBD1 (6 bases). This clonotype originated in a human donor with melanoma. This CDR3 reads CASSLVEGRGTEAFF. CDR3 sequence (DNA): TGTGCCAGCAGCTTAGTCGAGGGAAGGGGGACTGAAGCTTTCTTT.